Below, 31 T cell receptor beta chains from the same sample are listed, as sequenced in a study of T cell responses to AZD1222 COVID-19 vaccine (dated by TCRdb to about 2021). The time point label here, explained by the study, means: baseline before first vaccination. Libraries were built with the immunoSEQ multiplex PCR assay. TCRdb re-hosts the immuneACCESS table, in-frame sequences only. Its copies lack some clones; in the studies checked, an unresolved V gene accounts for under half of them, and the cause for the rest is not known. The sample table contains tens of thousands of clones; only one count was recorded for 88% of them. In total, the top ten clones hold 5.8% of the sample. The specimen was peripheral blood, collected on day 0 of AZD1222 vaccination. Receptors originate from an adult in good health.

This chain connects TRBV5-6 to TRBJ1-6, with D unresolved. V lost 0 bases to trimming and J lost 5 bases, with 6 bases between them. Germline V gene lookup returns CDR1 SGHDT and CDR2 YYEEEE. The CDR3 has 14 residues. The CDR3 DNA is TGTGCCAGCAGCTTGGCATGGAATAATTCACCCCTCCACTTT. It codes for CASSLAWNNSPLHF.

The V call is TRBV19, the J call TRBJ2-7; D not resolved. CDR1 and CDR2 from the germline V gene are LNHDA and SQIVND (reference sequence). Trimming left V 5 bases short and J 0 bases short, with 11 bases between. The CDR3 has 14 residues. The DNA for the CDR3 is TGTGCCAGTAGTCTTACCGGCAGCTCCTACGAGCAGTACTTC. Protein: CASSLTGSSYEQYF.

The rearrangement links TRBV19 to TRBJ1-1, with 8 bases fitting TRBD1. After removal of 9 bases from V and 0 bases from J, the junction contained 6 bases not matched to a gene. Per the germline V gene, CDR1 is LNHDA and CDR2 is SQIVND (reference sequence). This CDR3 spans 14 amino acids. The DNA of the CDR3 is TGTGCCAGCGGACAGGGAATGATGAACACTGAAGCTTTCTTT. This sequence encodes CASGQGMMNTEAFF.

This clone was picked up one time. The chain recombines TRBV5-1 with TRBJ2-2, with 7 nucleotides matching TRBD2. CDR3 length equals 16 residues. Germline CDR1 is SGHRS and CDR2 is YFSETQ. V trimming: 0 bases; J trimming: 7 bases; junction bases outside the gene matches: 9. The CDR3 here is CASSLVQGLTFGELFF. The CDR3 nucleotides are TGCGCCAGCAGCTTGGTTCAGGGACTAACCTTCGGGGAGCTGTTTTTT.

The V call is TRBV6-6, the J call TRBJ1-6, with TRBD1 as a possible D gene (5 bases). This CDR3 region has 14 residues. V lost 2 bases and J 9 bases, leaving 11 bases between the germline ends. Germline CDR1 and CDR2: MNHNY and SVGAGI (reference sequence). CDR3 protein: CASSYGARVSPLHF. The CDR3 bases are TGTGCCAGCAGTTACGGGGCCCGGGTTTCACCCCTCCACTTT.

The chain combines TRBV7-9 with TRBJ2-5; the match to TRBD1 covers 9 bases. Trimming cost V 6 bases and J 5 bases; bases outside gene matches: 4. The CDR3 has 13 residues. Per germline, CDR1 SEHNR and CDR2 FQNEAQ (reference sequence). The CDR3 region has the DNA TGTGCCAGCAGTACAGGGGGCGATGAGACCCAGTACTTC. Protein sequence: CASSTGGDETQYF.

V is TRBV7-2 and J is TRBJ2-2; D is unclear. Germline CDR1 and CDR2: SGHTA and FQGNSA. The CDR3 covers 14 residues. Trimming cost V 2 bases and J 6 bases, with 10 bases left between them. This CDR3 reads CASSLLGFAGELFF. The CDR3 DNA reads as TGTGCCAGCAGCTTATTGGGTTTTGCCGGGGAGCTGTTTTTT.

V usage is TRBV28 and J usage is TRBJ2-1, with D possibly TRBD2 on 6 matching bases. The V end was cut by 4 bases, the J end by 6 bases, with 16 bases between. This CDR3 is built from 15 residues. Germline values: CDR1 MDHEN, CDR2 SYDVKM. The CDR3 here is CASSWTNKWSNEQFF. CDR3 DNA sequence: TGTGCCAGCAGTTGGACTAATAAGTGGTCCAATGAGCAGTTCTTC.

This clone was counted only a few times. The V and J genes are TRBV28 and TRBJ2-7, with D uncertain. The CDR3 extends over 13 amino acids. The ends were cut back, 2 bases at V and 3 bases at J, with 8 bases in the middle. Germline V gene lookup returns CDR1 MDHEN and CDR2 SYDVKM. The CDR3 is CASSLGTRYEQYF. The CDR3 nucleotides read TGTGCCAGCAGTTTAGGTACTCGCTACGAGCAGTACTTC.

This rearrangement joins TRBV18 to TRBJ2-2; D is undetermined. Trimming stripped 3 bases from V and 0 bases from J, with 8 bases between. This CDR3 contains 15 residues. Germline CDR1 is KGHSH and CDR2 is LQKENI. CDR3 amino acids: CASSPGPANTGELFF. The CDR3 nucleotides read TGTGCCAGCTCACCTGGACCCGCGAACACCGGGGAGCTGTTTTTT.

The chain joins TRBV11-3 to TRBJ1-5; D is ambiguous. This CDR3 contains 13 residues. Between the trimmed V and J ends, which lost 1 base and 5 bases, there was a span of 6 bases. CDR1 SGHNT and CDR2 YENEEA come from the germline V gene. CDR3 region: CASSLGPDQPQHF. The CDR3, as DNA: TGTGCCAGCAGCTTAGGTCCCGATCAGCCCCAGCATTTT. Full variable domain (rest looked up from reference TRBV11-3 and TRBJ1-5): EAGVVQSPRYKIIEKKQPVAFWCNPISGHNTLYWYLQNLGQGPELLIRYENEEAVDDSQLPKDRFSAERLKGVDSTLKIQPAELGDSAVYLCASSLGPDQPQHFGDGTRLSIL.

As concerns this clone: At one boundary the junction diverges from the germline segment, which might be a read error. This chain connects TRBV20-1 to TRBJ2-7; 9 bases agree with TRBD1. From germline, CDR1 is DFQATT and CDR2 SNEGSKA (reference sequence). There are 10 residues in the CDR3. The CDR3 spells CSARDRGCLF. The CDR3 DNA is TGCAGTGCTAGGGACAGGGGTTGTCTCTTC.

This clone appeared once. This chain uses TRBV28 with TRBJ1-4; no definite D call. V was trimmed by 4 bases and J by 8 bases, leaving 20 bases between them. Germline V CDR1 and CDR2: MDHEN, SYDVKM. The CDR3 covers 16 residues. CDR3 sequence reads: CASSSTSLGIREKLFF. The CDR3 nucleotides read TGTGCCAGCAGTTCCACCTCTTTGGGGATAAGGGAAAAACTGTTTTTT.

The rearrangement joins TRBV2 to TRBJ2-1; D unclear. V was cut by 2 bases and J by 4 bases, with 9 bases left in between. Germline V gives CDR1 SNHLY, CDR2 FYNNEI. This CDR3 has 14 residues. CDR3: CASSEIAGYNEQFF. The DNA for the CDR3 is TGTGCCAGCAGTGAAATCGCTGGGTACAATGAGCAGTTCTTC.

A word on this clone: The same CDR3 can be traced to other DNA sequences in this sample. This rearrangement joins TRBV5-1 to TRBJ1-2, with a weak D call TRBD1 (6 bases). The germline CDR1 and CDR2 sequences are SGHRS and YFSETQ. This CDR3 contains 13 residues. The V and J ends lost 0 bases and 7 bases respectively, with 10 bases between them. The chain's CDR3 is CASSLDRAGGYTF. As DNA, the CDR3 is TGCGCCAGCAGCTTGGACAGGGCGGGTGGCTACACCTTC.

The chain links TRBV6-2 or TRBV6-3 to TRBJ1-6, with D possibly matching TRBD1 (6 bases). Deletions cut 5 bases from V and 10 bases from J, with 18 bases between. CDR3 size: 15 residues. The germline gives CDR1 MNHEY, CDR2 SVGEGT. The CDR3 DNA reads as TGTGCCAGCAGTGGGGACAATTACGGCGTCTCACCCCTCCACTTT. Translated: CASSGDNYGVSPLHF.

The chain uses TRBV6-2 or TRBV6-3 and TRBJ2-7; D is ambiguous. CDR1 and CDR2 from the germline V gene are MNHEY and SVGEGT. V lost 5 bases and J lost 4, with 15 bases in between. The CDR3 contains 14 residues. Here the CDR3 DNA reads TGTGCCAGCAGTCAGACCCTAACGCGTTACGAGCAGTACTTC. Its protein is CASSQTLTRYEQYF.

This chain links TRBV28 with TRBJ1-5; possibly TRBD1 for D (5 bases). This CDR3 contains 15 residues. Trimming removed 5 bases at V and 2 bases at J, with 13 bases between. The germline gives CDR1 MDHEN, CDR2 SYDVKM. CDR3 loop: CASSIQTDRNQPQHF. The DNA for the CDR3 is TGTGCCAGCAGTATCCAGACAGACCGCAATCAGCCCCAGCATTTT.

This clone was seen a few times. The chain couples TRBV7-6 to TRBJ2-2, with TRBD2 matching 8 bases. J gave up 3 bases and V 2 bases, and 5 bases lay outside the gene matches. CDR3 length: 16 residues. The germline V gene encodes CDR1 SGHVS and CDR2 FNYEAQ. The CDR3: CASSLSGRRDTGELFF. Here the CDR3 DNA reads TGTGCCAGCAGCTTAAGCGGGAGACGGGACACCGGGGAGCTGTTTTTT.

This clone was observed a few times. The chain combines TRBV24-1 with TRBJ2-7, with 9 bases lining up with TRBD1. J lost 0 bases, V lost 3 bases, and 5 bases had no gene match. There are 16 residues in the CDR3. CDR1 and CDR2 from the germline V gene are KGHDR and SFDVKD. This CDR3 is CATSDGQGPSSYEQYF. The CDR3 DNA follows: TGTGCCACCAGTGATGGACAGGGGCCGAGCTCCTACGAGCAGTACTTC.

The chain couples TRBV27 to TRBJ2-4; 8 nucleotides line up with TRBD1. Germline loops: CDR1 MNHEY, CDR2 SMNVEV (reference sequence). After removal of 6 bases from V and 8 bases from J, the junction contained 9 bases not matched to a gene. The CDR3 totals 14 residues. The CDR3 sequence is CASSRTGMGDIQYF. The CDR3, as DNA: TGTGCCAGCAGCCGGACAGGGATGGGGGACATTCAGTACTTC.

This rearrangement joins TRBV18 to TRBJ2-5; perhaps TRBD2 as D (6 bases). V lost 4 bases and J 1 base, leaving 25 bases between the germline ends. Germline V CDR1 and CDR2: KGHSH, LQKENI. The CDR3 runs to 19 residues. The CDR3 spells CASSLSPLQGLAVQETQYF. As DNA, the CDR3 is TGTGCCAGCTCACTTTCCCCACTGCAGGGACTTGCAGTCCAAGAGACCCAGTACTTC.

This clone showed up just a few times. CDR3 in amino acids: CASSASEMNTEAFF. CDR3 bases: TGTGCCAGCTCAGCCAGCGAAATGAACACTGAAGCTTTCTTT. The chain employs TRBV18 and TRBJ1-1; D is undetermined. The ends were cut back, 5 bases at V and 0 bases at J, with 10 bases in the middle. Germline lookup yields CDR1 KGHSH and CDR2 LQKENI. The CDR3 has 14 amino acids.

The rearrangement uses TRBV11-2 and TRBJ2-7; tentatively, D is TRBD1 or TRBD2 (5 bases each). The CDR3 extends over 14 amino acids. The germline CDR1 and CDR2 sequences are SGHAT and FQNNGV. Trimming left V 1 base short and J 2 bases short, with 9 bases between. CDR3 in amino acids: CASSLGEGPYEQYF. CDR3 DNA sequence: TGTGCCAGCAGCTTAGGTGAGGGACCCTACGAGCAGTACTTC.

This chain joins TRBV5-1 and TRBJ2-5; D is uncertain. Trimming removed 4 bases from V and 4 bases from J, with 11 bases in between. Germline loops: CDR1 SGHRS, CDR2 YFSETQ. This CDR3 has 13 residues. The CDR3 is CASSPGPGETQYF. Here the CDR3 DNA reads TGCGCCAGCAGCCCTGGACCGGGAGAGACCCAGTACTTC.

The gene calls are TRBV10-3 and TRBJ1-1; TRBD1 matches 7 bases. V gave up 2 bases and J gave up 0 bases; unmatched junction bases: 3. Per germline, CDR1 ENHRY and CDR2 SYGVKD. This CDR3 is 15 amino acids long. The CDR3 DNA reads TGTGCCATCAGTGAGGGGGACAGAATGAACACTGAAGCTTTCTTT. Translated, it gives CAISEGDRMNTEAFF.

The V call is TRBV4-1, the J call TRBJ2-4; 9 positions match TRBD2. CDR3 size: 17 residues. Germline V gene lookup returns CDR1 MGHRA and CDR2 YSYEKL. V trimming: 5 bases; J trimming: 4 bases; junction bases outside the gene matches: 12. The chain's CDR3 is CASSNPGAGGSKNIQYF. The DNA of the CDR3 is TGCGCCAGCAGCAACCCTGGGGCGGGAGGGTCAAAAAACATTCAGTACTTC.

The V gene is TRBV4-1, the J gene TRBJ2-2; D gene ambiguous. Deletions cut 0 bases from V and 6 bases from J, with 11 bases between. Germline lookup yields CDR1 MGHRA and CDR2 YSYEKL. The CDR3 runs 15 residues. DNA of the CDR3: TGCGCCAGCAGCCAAGAACCAGAGATCCCCGGGGAGCTGTTTTTT. Protein sequence: CASSQEPEIPGELFF.

The chain couples TRBV18 to TRBJ1-5, with TRBD1 matching 7 bases. Trimming removed 4 bases from V and 5 bases from J; junction bases left unmatched: 8. Germline V lookup: CDR1 KGHSH, CDR2 LQKENI. This CDR3 is 15 amino acids long. The CDR3 nucleotides read TGTGCCAGCTCACTCCGGGACAGTAAAGATCAGCCCCAGCATTTT. The encoded protein is CASSLRDSKDQPQHF.

CDR3 in DNA: TGCAGCGTCGTCAATTTGTCTGAAGCTTTCTTT. Translated, it gives CSVVNLSEAFF. The chain uses TRBV29-1 and TRBJ1-1; D gene uncertain. Trimming took 6 bases from V and 6 from J, leaving 11 bases between them. CDR1 is SQVTM, CDR2 ANQGSEA, per germline. CDR3 length: 11 residues.

The V and J genes are TRBV19 and TRBJ2-1; a possible D gene is TRBD2 (5 bases). The CDR3 is 13 amino acids. Germline CDR1 is LNHDA and CDR2 is SQIVND (reference sequence). V dropped 4 bases and J dropped 8 bases, with 12 bases sitting between them. CDR3 loop: CASSRGPEYEQFF. In DNA, the CDR3 is TGTGCCAGTAGTAGAGGGCCTGAATATGAGCAGTTCTTC.